This T cell receptor beta chain was sequenced during a study of blood T cells in healthy people across ages. It was with a sample-barcoded 5' primer and a J-beta primer mix that a second PCR of about 7 to 12 cycles was run. A 12-random-nucleotide template-switch adaptor tagged each cDNA molecule. TCRdb redid the calling of the 5' RACE reads with MiXCR, one entry per CDR3 protein. The data show approximately 730,000 distinct CDR3 sequences, roughly 41% seen once. This clonotype occurred a few times. Its cognate antigen is unknown. Study-level points and caveats: It was not possible, with unsorted PBMCs, to conclusively compare naive and antigen-experienced cells.

Sequenced sample: blood. The receptor was isolated from a woman aged 60 to 75 in good health.

Here the CDR3 reads CATPDGNTEAFF. CDR3 DNA sequence: TGTGCCACCCCGGACGGAAACACTGAAGCTTTCTTT. This sequence joins TRBV12-3 or TRBV12-4 and TRBJ1-1; D gene uncertain. The CDR3 length is 12 residues. With 10 bases removed from V and 2 bases from J, the gap between germline ends came to 11 bases.